This passage covers 26 T cell receptor beta chains from one sample sequenced in a study of OX40 agonist ivuxolimab in advanced cancers. TCRdb's copy holds only in-frame clones and misses some; the assay was immunoSEQ multiplex PCR. The top ten clones hold 3% to 4% of a sample with 100,000 or so clones, approximately 85% of them seen once. The specimen comprised CD4+ or CD8+ T cells sorted from blood, sampled in a trial of the OX40 agonist ivuxolimab. These receptors all come from an adult with an advanced solid tumor such as melanoma, head and neck, liver or kidney cancer.

The V call is TRBV7-9, the J call TRBJ2-7, with a weak D call TRBD2 (6 bases). The CDR3 is 15 amino acids. Trimming took off 5 bases at V and 2 bases at J, with 16 bases between the two ends. Germline values: CDR1 SEHNR, CDR2 FQNEAQ (reference sequence). The CDR3 nucleotides are TGTGCCAGCAGCGGGGGACTTCCTACACCCTACGAGCAGTACTTC. Protein product: CASSGGLPTPYEQYF.

There are a few counts of this clone. The gene calls are TRBV10-3 and TRBJ2-2; D gene ambiguous. The germline V gene has CDR1 ENHRY and CDR2 SYGVKD. There are 14 residues in the CDR3. V lost 2 bases and J 1 base, leaving 5 bases between the germline ends. The CDR3 reads CAISEGVNTGELFF. CDR3 nucleotides: TGTGCCATCAGTGAGGGCGTGAACACCGGGGAGCTGTTTTTT.

V gene TRBV27 combines with J gene TRBJ2-3; 9 nucleotides line up with TRBD2. There are 15 residues in the CDR3. CDR1 MNHEY and CDR2 SMNVEV come from the germline V gene (reference sequence). J was trimmed by 0 bases and V by 3 bases; bases with no gene match: 1. CDR3 protein: CASSLTSGSTDTQYF. Here the CDR3 DNA reads TGTGCCAGCAGTTTGACTAGCGGCAGCACAGATACGCAGTATTTT.

V usage is TRBV5-6 and J usage is TRBJ2-5; 9 nucleotides agree with TRBD2. CDR3 size: 15 residues. Germline V gene data show CDR1 as SGHDT and CDR2 as YYEEEE. The junction had 6 bases not matched to a gene; V was cut back by 1 base and J by 5 bases. In nucleotides, the CDR3 is TGTGCCAGCAGCTTGCGTGGACTAGCGCGGGAGACCCAGTACTTC. Translation gives CASSLRGLARETQYF. The variable domain in full, with the rest retrieved from reference TRBV5-6 and TRBJ2-5, is DAGVTQSPTHLIKTRGQQVTLRCSPKSGHDTVSWYQQALGQGPQFIFQYYEEEERQRGNFPDRFSGHQFPNYSSELNVNALLLGDSALYLCASSLRGLARETQYFGPGTRLLVL.

CDR3 region: CASSLDGGRYQPQHF. The CDR3 DNA follows: TGTGCCAGCAGCTTGGACGGGGGCCGCTATCAGCCCCAGCATTTT. This chain uses TRBV5-5 with TRBJ1-5; maybe TRBD1 (6 bases). Germline V gene data show CDR1 as SGHKS and CDR2 as YYEKEE (reference sequence). The CDR3 contains 15 residues. V was cut by 0 bases and J by 5 bases, with 12 bases left in between.

This clone turned up a few times. The chain has TRBV10-3 and TRBJ1-1; a possible D gene is TRBD1 (5 bases). Trimming removed 3 bases from V and 0 bases from J, with 17 bases in between. In germline, CDR1 is ENHRY, CDR2 SYGVKD. This CDR3 is 17 amino acids long. The DNA for the CDR3 is TGTGCCATCAGTGAACCGATGCCAGGGAGGGTGAACACTGAAGCTTTCTTT. This encodes CAISEPMPGRVNTEAFF.

The CDR3 loop reads CASSYSETHTGELFF. In DNA form, the CDR3 reads TGTGCCAGCAGTTACTCTGAGACTCACACCGGGGAGCTGTTTTTT. J is TRBJ2-2 and V is TRBV6-5; D gene unclear. This CDR3 contains 15 residues. V was clipped by 0 bases and J by 3 bases, with 8 bases between them. The germline V gene encodes CDR1 MNHEY and CDR2 SVGAGI.

The rearrangement joins TRBV7-2 to TRBJ2-3; the D gene is possibly TRBD2 (6 bases). The CDR3 is 14 amino acids. V lost 4 bases and J lost 0, with 8 bases in between. Germline assignment: CDR1 SGHTA and CDR2 FQGNSA. CDR3 DNA: TGTGCCAGCAGCTCAAGCGGGAGCACAGATACGCAGTATTTT. It yields the protein CASSSSGSTDTQYF.

A few counts support this clone. The same CDR3 also results from other DNA sequences found in this sample. This chain links TRBV28 with TRBJ2-7; D unresolved. V was pared by 5 bases and J by 3 bases, with 5 bases between. The germline gives CDR1 MDHEN, CDR2 SYDVKM. This CDR3 region has 11 residues. Here the CDR3 DNA reads TGTGCCAGCAGTCAGCGCTACGAGCAGTACTTC. It specifies CASSQRYEQYF.

The chain has TRBV7-6 and TRBJ2-1; no clear D gene. V lost 3 bases and J 4 bases, leaving 19 bases between the germline ends. Germline values: CDR1 SGHVS, CDR2 FNYEAQ. CDR3 length equals 17 residues. CDR3 protein: CASSLEQSRATYNEQFF. Written as DNA, the CDR3 is TGTGCCAGCAGCTTGGAGCAGTCTAGGGCCACTTACAATGAGCAGTTCTTC.

The gene calls are TRBV6-5 and TRBJ1-1; 12 nucleotides line up with TRBD1. Germline V gene data show CDR1 as MNHEY and CDR2 as SVGAGI. With V trimmed by 5 bases and J by 8 bases, 6 bases remained unmatched. This CDR3 is 14 amino acids long. As DNA, the CDR3 is TGTGCCAGCAGTGGAGTCGGGACAGGGGGCGAAGCTTTCTTT. Residues: CASSGVGTGGEAFF.

This rearrangement joins TRBV4-3 to TRBJ2-7; 7 nucleotides match TRBD1. Germline V lookup: CDR1 LGHNA, CDR2 YSLEER. J gave up 7 bases and V 0 bases, and 12 bases lay outside the gene matches. The CDR3 runs 16 residues. The CDR3 DNA reads TGCGCCAGCAGCCAAGACTCAGGGGGTTTATCAGGGGAGCAGTACTTC. It is translated as CASSQDSGGLSGEQYF.

The chain employs TRBV30 and TRBJ2-5, with a possible D match to TRBD2 (5 bases). V dropped 6 bases and J dropped 5 bases, with 22 bases sitting between them. There are 15 residues in the CDR3. Per the germline V gene, CDR1 is GTSNPN and CDR2 is SVGIG (reference sequence). This CDR3 reads CACGSSLGGGETQYF. CDR3 DNA: TGTGCCTGTGGGAGCTCGCTGGGCGGCGGGGAGACCCAGTACTTC.

V is TRBV4-2 and J is TRBJ2-1; 9 nucleotides line up with TRBD2. The CDR3 is 17 residues long. CDR1 is LGHNA and CDR2 is YNFKEQ in the germline V gene. Losses at the gene ends were 1 base for V and 6 bases for J; bases not matched to a gene: 10. CDR3 residues: CASSQGLAGGPRNEQFF. CDR3 in DNA: TGTGCCAGCAGCCAAGGTTTGGCGGGAGGGCCCCGCAATGAGCAGTTCTTC.

The genes are TRBV9 and TRBJ2-1, with 13 bases matching TRBD2. This CDR3 has 18 residues. Looked up from germline, CDR1 is SGDLS and CDR2 is YYNGEE. The ends lost 3 bases at V and 8 bases at J; junction bases unmatched: 14. This CDR3 is CASSGHIWTSGSLDEQFF. In nucleotides, the CDR3 is TGTGCCAGCAGCGGACACATTTGGACTAGCGGGAGTCTGGATGAGCAGTTCTTC.

The chain combines TRBV28 with TRBJ2-7; the match to TRBD2 covers 8 bases. V dropped 6 bases and J dropped 3; count of bases not matched to a gene: 7. The germline V gene has CDR1 MDHEN and CDR2 SYDVKM. CDR3 length: 14 amino acids. In DNA, the CDR3 is TGTGCCAGCAGAACCGGGGGGGTTGGCTACGAGCAGTACTTC. Translation gives CASRTGGVGYEQYF.

This clone was seen a single time. The chain carries TRBV19 and TRBJ1-1; a possible D gene is TRBD1 (6 bases). CDR1 is LNHDA and CDR2 is SQIVND in the germline V gene (reference sequence). The CDR3 length is 15 residues. Trimming cost V 7 bases and J 0 bases, with 15 bases left between them. CDR3 bases: TGTGCCAGTAAGGGGGATCGGATCATGAACACTGAAGCTTTCTTT. Amino acids: CASKGDRIMNTEAFF.

This rearrangement joins TRBV19 to TRBJ2-7; no clear D. Germline CDR1 reads LNHDA; CDR2 reads SQIVND (reference sequence). The CDR3 runs 14 residues. Trimming shortened V by 10 bases and J by 4 bases, and 20 bases separated the two germline ends. The CDR3 region has the DNA TGTGCCACCTCAAGTACCCCAGCGTCTTACGAGCAGTACTTC. Its protein is CATSSTPASYEQYF.

The V call is TRBV27, the J call TRBJ1-2; TRBD1 is a possible D gene (5 bases). The CDR3 consists of 14 residues. With 6 bases removed from V and 8 bases from J, the gap between germline ends came to 19 bases. Germline CDR1 is MNHEY and CDR2 is SMNVEV (reference sequence). CDR3 coding DNA: TGTGCCAGCAGATATGGGTCAGGGACTTTAGGCTACACCTTC. This gives the protein CASRYGSGTLGYTF.

This clone was recorded only once. The chain's CDR3 is CASSQDRARYTYEQYF. The CDR3 DNA is TGTGCCAGCAGCCAAGATCGAGCAAGATACACCTACGAGCAGTACTTC. The chain is built from TRBV4-2 and TRBJ2-7; D ambiguous. The CDR3 is made up of 16 amino acids. Per the germline V gene, CDR1 is LGHNA and CDR2 is YNFKEQ. V lost 0 bases and J 2 bases, leaving 14 bases between the germline ends.

This clone was detected only once. The chain uses TRBV6-4 and TRBJ2-5; D remains ambiguous. V was trimmed by 7 bases and J by 5 bases, leaving 8 bases between them. The CDR3 is made up of 11 amino acids. Germline-derived CDR1 and CDR2 are MRHNA and SNTAGT. The CDR3 spells CASTRSETQYF. The CDR3, as DNA: TGTGCCAGCACCCGGTCGGAGACCCAGTACTTC.

J is TRBJ2-1 and V is TRBV30; D gene ambiguous. With 4 bases removed from V and 0 bases from J, the gap between germline ends came to 7 bases. CDR3 length: 13 residues. Germline V CDR1 and CDR2: GTSNPN, SVGIG (reference sequence). The CDR3 DNA reads TGTGCCTGGAAACGGATCTCCTACAATGAGCAGTTCTTC. Its protein product is CAWKRISYNEQFF.

V gene TRBV19 combines with J gene TRBJ2-1; TRBD2 agrees at 15 bases. This CDR3 is 17 amino acids long. Losses at the gene ends were 6 bases for V and 8 bases for J; bases not matched to a gene: 11. CDR1 is LNHDA, CDR2 SQIVND, per germline (reference sequence). The CDR3 is CASSPVWTSGRAYEQFF. CDR3 in DNA: TGTGCCAGTAGCCCAGTGTGGACTAGCGGGAGGGCCTATGAGCAGTTCTTC.

This chain uses TRBV11-3 with TRBJ2-1; possible D gene TRBD1, 5 bases. The length of the CDR3 is 13 residues. Trimming stripped 2 bases from V and 4 bases from J, with 6 bases between. CDR1 is SGHNT and CDR2 is YENEEA in the germline V gene. DNA of the CDR3: TGTGCCAGCAGCTTAAACAGGTACAATGAGCAGTTCTTC. It is translated as CASSLNRYNEQFF.

CDR3 amino acids: CASSPPSDTPKGPFSNQPQHF. Here the CDR3 DNA reads TGTGCCAGCAGTCCCCCCTCGGACACCCCAAAGGGGCCCTTTAGCAATCAGCCCCAGCATTTT. The V and J genes are TRBV27 and TRBJ1-5, with D maybe TRBD1 (5 bases). V shed 5 bases and J shed 0 bases, with 29 bases lying between them. The CDR3 is 21 amino acids. Germline-derived CDR1 and CDR2 are MNHEY and SMNVEV (reference sequence).

V and J are TRBV5-1 and TRBJ2-5, with D tentatively TRBD1 (5 bases). V was pared by 6 bases and J by 2 bases, with 17 bases between. CDR3 size: 15 residues. Germline CDR1 SGHRS, CDR2 YFSETQ. CDR3 sequence (DNA): TGCGCCAGCAAGGTCCGACAGATAGTACAAGAGACCCAGTACTTC. This gives the protein CASKVRQIVQETQYF.